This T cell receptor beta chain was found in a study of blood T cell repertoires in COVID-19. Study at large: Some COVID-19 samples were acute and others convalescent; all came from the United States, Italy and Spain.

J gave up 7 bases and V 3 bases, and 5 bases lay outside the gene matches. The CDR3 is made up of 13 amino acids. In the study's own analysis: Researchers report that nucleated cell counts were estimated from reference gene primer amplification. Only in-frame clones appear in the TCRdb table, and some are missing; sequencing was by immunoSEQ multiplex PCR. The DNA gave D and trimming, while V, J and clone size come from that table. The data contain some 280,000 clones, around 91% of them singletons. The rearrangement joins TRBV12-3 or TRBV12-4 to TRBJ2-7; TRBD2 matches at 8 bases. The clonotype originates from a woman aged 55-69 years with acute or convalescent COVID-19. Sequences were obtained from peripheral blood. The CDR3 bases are TGTGCCAGCAGTTTTGCCGGGAGGGGAGAGCAGTACTTC. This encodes CASSFAGRGEQYF.